The 21 T cell receptor beta chains below all came from one sample that was sequenced in a study of blood T cell repertoires in COVID-19. Sequencing used immunoSEQ multiplex PCR; TCRdb keeps in-frame clones, though not all of them. Counted here are approximately 140,000 clones, about four fifths occurring once; the ten biggest clones make up more than 7%. Specimen: peripheral blood. The receptors were gathered from a human donor with acute or convalescent COVID-19. The donor label of this sample is uncertain.

The gene calls are TRBV13 and TRBJ1-4, with 8 bases fitting TRBD1. Per the germline V gene, CDR1 is PRHDT and CDR2 is FYEKMQ (reference sequence). The length of the CDR3 is 14 residues. The trim removed 5 bases at V and 6 bases at J, leaving 5 bases unmatched. The CDR3 is CASSLGQGDEKLFF. CDR3 DNA sequence: TGTGCCAGCAGCCTCGGACAGGGCGATGAAAAACTGTTTTTT.

This chain connects TRBV6-5 to TRBJ1-1; the D is unclear. This CDR3 comprises 13 residues. The V end lost 2 bases, the J end lost 3 bases, and 7 bases lay between the germline ends. The germline V gene has CDR1 MNHEY and CDR2 SVGAGI. The CDR3 DNA sequence: TGTGCCAGCAGTTACCAAGCGGACACTGAAGCTTTCTTT. Translating it yields CASSYQADTEAFF.

The V call is TRBV27, the J call TRBJ1-5; D gene unclear. The germline V gene encodes CDR1 MNHEY and CDR2 SMNVEV (reference sequence). This CDR3 has 14 residues. Trimming took off 5 bases at V and 5 bases at J, with 13 bases between the two ends. As DNA, the CDR3 is TGTGCCAGCAGTCCGCTCTACGGGGATCAGCCCCAGCATTTT. Translation: CASSPLYGDQPQHF.

The CDR3 here is CASSLAGHEQYV. The CDR3 coding sequence is TGTGCCAGCAGTTTGGCAGGGCACGAGCAGTACGTC. The rearrangement links TRBV12-3 or TRBV12-4 to TRBJ2-7, with D tentatively TRBD1 (5 bases). The CDR3 has 12 amino acids. The ends were cut back, 3 bases at V and 5 bases at J, with 8 bases in the middle.

This clone appeared once. V usage is TRBV19 and J usage is TRBJ1-1; no clear D. Per the germline V gene, CDR1 is LNHDA and CDR2 is SQIVND (reference sequence). V was clipped by 4 bases and J by 7 bases, with 19 bases between them. This CDR3 is 15 amino acids long. Here the CDR3 DNA reads TGTGCCAGTAGTAAAGACGCGGTAAAATGGAGTGAAGCTTTCTTT. This translates into CASSKDAVKWSEAFF.

V gene TRBV2 combines with J gene TRBJ1-4, with 9 bases matching TRBD1. Germline loops: CDR1 SNHLY, CDR2 FYNNEI. J gave up 3 bases and V 4 bases, and 6 bases lay outside the gene matches. The CDR3 contains 16 residues. The CDR3, as DNA: TGTGCCAGCAGTGCAGGTCGGACAGGGGCTAATGAAAAACTGTTTTTT. As protein: CASSAGRTGANEKLFF.

J is TRBJ2-1 and V is TRBV30; 8 positions agree with TRBD1. Trimming removed 0 bases from V and 7 bases from J; junction bases left unmatched: 8. This CDR3 is 15 amino acids long. The germline V gene has CDR1 GTSNPN and CDR2 SVGIG (reference sequence). CDR3: CAWSVGQGAENEQFF. The CDR3 DNA sequence: TGTGCCTGGAGTGTTGGGCAGGGGGCAGAAAATGAGCAGTTCTTC.

This chain uses TRBV7-8 with TRBJ2-3; TRBD2 is a possible D gene (7 bases). CDR1 is SGHVS and CDR2 is FQNEAQ in the germline V gene. The CDR3 runs to 15 residues. V gave up 1 base and J gave up 5 bases, with 13 bases separating them. This CDR3 is CASSLGGGWGDTQYF. DNA for the CDR3: TGTGCCAGCAGCTTAGGGGGGGGCTGGGGAGATACGCAGTATTTT. Complete variable domain (other parts from reference TRBV7-8 and TRBJ2-3): GAGVSQSPRYKVAKRGQDVALRCDPISGHVSLFWYQQALGQGPEFLTYFQNEAQLDKSGLPSDRFFAERPEGSVSTLKIQRTQQEDSAVYLCASSLGGGWGDTQYFGPGTRLTVL.

V is TRBV6-5 and J is TRBJ2-3; D not certain. The ends were cut back, 8 bases at V and 2 bases at J, with 11 bases in the middle. This CDR3 has 13 residues. The V gene's germline CDR1 is MNHEY and CDR2 SVGAGI. In nucleotides, the CDR3 is TGTGCCAGCGAGGCTACCACCACAGATACGCAGTATTTT. Translating it yields CASEATTTDTQYF.

This clone was detected only once. J is TRBJ1-2 and V is TRBV25-1, with unresolved D. Trimming cost V 4 bases and J 1 base, with 7 bases left between them. This CDR3 region has 13 residues. CDR1 is MGHDK and CDR2 is SYGVNS in the germline V gene. As DNA, the CDR3 is TGTGCCAGCAGTGTCCAGATTAACTATGGCTACACCTTC. This gives the protein CASSVQINYGYTF.

The rearrangement joins TRBV27 to TRBJ1-2; maybe TRBD1 (5 bases). This CDR3 region has 13 residues. V lost 5 bases to trimming and J lost 4 bases, with 11 bases between them. Germline values: CDR1 MNHEY, CDR2 SMNVEV (reference sequence). CDR3 sequence (DNA): TGTGCCAGCAGTCCGACAGCGCTCTATGGCTACACCTTC. This sequence encodes CASSPTALYGYTF.

This rearrangement joins TRBV9 to TRBJ2-3, with D possibly being TRBD1 (5 bases). This CDR3 is built from 17 residues. CDR1 SGDLS and CDR2 YYNGEE come from the germline V gene. Trimming shortened V by 0 bases and J by 1 base, and 15 bases separated the two germline ends. The DNA for the CDR3 is TGTGCCAGCAGCGTAGAAAAAAATCAGGGCCGCACAGATACGCAGTATTTT. This codes for CASSVEKNQGRTDTQYF.

The gene calls are TRBV5-1 and TRBJ1-1; D not resolved. CDR1 and CDR2 from the germline V gene are SGHRS and YFSETQ. CDR3 size: 13 residues. V lost 5 bases and J 0 bases, leaving 8 bases between the germline ends. The CDR3 loop is CASRTAMNTEAFF. DNA of the CDR3: TGCGCCAGCAGAACAGCTATGAACACTGAAGCTTTCTTT.

The chain is built from TRBV25-1 and TRBJ2-2; weak D call: TRBD2 (6 bases). V was shortened by 3 bases and J by 4 bases, with 18 bases between the two germline ends. The CDR3 is 17 residues long. The germline V gene has CDR1 MGHDK and CDR2 SYGVNS. CDR3 sequence (DNA): TGTGCCAGCAGTGAGTCCGGTGGCGGGGCGATCACCGGGGAGCTGTTTTTT. Translating gives CASSESGGGAITGELFF.

The chain recombines TRBV6-5 with TRBJ2-5; 8 nucleotides line up with TRBD2. This CDR3 comprises 13 residues. With 6 bases clipped from V and 4 bases from J, the junction kept 4 bases outside the gene matches. Looked up from germline, CDR1 is MNHEY and CDR2 is SVGAGI. The CDR3 region is CASRRGVGETQYF. In DNA, the CDR3 is TGTGCCAGCAGGCGGGGGGTGGGAGAGACCCAGTACTTC.

J is TRBJ2-2 and V is TRBV27; D is undetermined. This CDR3 spans 14 amino acids. Germline assignment: CDR1 MNHEY and CDR2 SMNVEV (reference sequence). The germline V and J ends were trimmed by 3 bases and 1 base, with 6 bases remaining between them. CDR3 coding DNA: TGTGCCAGCAGTTTCGAGGTGAACACCGGGGAGCTGTTTTTT. Its protein is CASSFEVNTGELFF.

The chain is built from TRBV3-1 (or the pseudogene TRBV3-2) and TRBJ2-5; D perhaps matches TRBD1 (5 bases). This CDR3 spans 15 amino acids. The V end lost 4 bases, the J end lost 5 bases, and 17 bases lay between the germline ends. Germline V gene data show CDR1 as LGHDT and CDR2 as YNNKEL (reference sequence). The CDR3 DNA reads TGTGCCAGCAGCCTTTTAGGAAGGGGCGCGGAGACCCAGTACTTC. It yields the protein CASSLLGRGAETQYF.

V and J are TRBV6-5 and TRBJ1-2; TRBD1 agrees at 9 bases. Germline assignment: CDR1 MNHEY and CDR2 SVGAGI. V lost 4 bases, J lost 6 bases, and 9 bases stayed unmatched. The CDR3 extends over 15 amino acids. As DNA, the CDR3 is TGTGCCAGCAGTTCCTGGGACAGGGATTACCATGGCTACACCTTC. Its translation is CASSSWDRDYHGYTF.

This chain connects TRBV11-2 to TRBJ1-6; tentative D call: TRBD1 (6 bases). Trimming removed 5 bases at V and 7 bases at J, with 12 bases between. CDR3 length equals 14 residues. Germline V gene sequence: CDR1 SGHAT, CDR2 FQNNGV. CDR3 nucleotides: TGTGCCAGCAGCCCGGGGGGGGGCAATTCACCCCTCCACTTT. It translates to CASSPGGGNSPLHF.

This rearrangement joins TRBV27 to TRBJ1-4; 8 bases align to TRBD1. The CDR3 contains 15 residues. Germline V gives CDR1 MNHEY, CDR2 SMNVEV (reference sequence). Trimming cost V 5 bases and J 11 bases; bases outside gene matches: 13. The CDR3 DNA reads TGTGCCAGCAGTCAAGGACAGGGAGACGCGAAGAAACTGTTTTTT. Translation: CASSQGQGDAKKLFF.

The chain combines TRBV3-1 (or the pseudogene TRBV3-2) with TRBJ2-7; the match to TRBD1 covers 9 bases. Germline V gene sequence: CDR1 LGHDT, CDR2 YNNKEL (reference sequence). V dropped 4 bases and J dropped 4; count of bases not matched to a gene: 5. The CDR3 is 14 residues long. This CDR3 is CASSPQGASYEQYV. The CDR3 DNA reads TGTGCCAGCAGCCCACAGGGGGCGAGTTACGAGCAGTACGTC.